The clone carrying this T cell receptor beta chain turned up a few times. Its antigen is currently unknown. This sample was included in a study of identical twins. Study results and caveats: Alpha sequences out of frame and shared by twins had excess low generation probability. Insertions ran lower in abundant cord blood beta clonotypes, though not in memory repertoires. Conclusions were based on cross-sectional statistical analysis, without following the same donors.

Unique molecular identifiers were present on the cDNA, and a universal primer site came from template switching. TCRdb reanalysed the 5' RACE reads using MiXCR and keeps one entry per CDR3 protein. The repertoire includes some 1,600,000 distinct CDR3 sequences, 32% of them detected once, and around 0.25% sits in the top ten. Germline-derived CDR1 and CDR2 are SGHRS and YFSETQ. This CDR3 contains 15 residues. V was clipped by 0 bases and J by 7 bases; unmatched bases: 5. The sequenced material came from cord blood. The chain combines TRBV5-1 with TRBJ2-1, with TRBD1 matching 9 bases. The TCR sequence derives from a newborn girl in good health. As DNA, the CDR3 is TGCGCCAGCAGCTTGGGGGACAGGGATGCTAATGAGCAGTTCTTC. This gives the protein CASSLGDRDANEQFF.